This T cell receptor (beta chain) was recorded in a study of lymphopenia after photon versus proton radiotherapy. Here immunoSEQ multiplex PCR was the method, and the copy in TCRdb shows in-frame clones only, minus some. The sample contains about 24,000 clones, approximately 84% of which appear only once. As regards this clone: The antigen remains undetermined.

CDR1 is LNHDA and CDR2 is SQIVND in the germline V gene (reference sequence). The CDR3 is made up of 15 amino acids. J was trimmed by 2 bases and V by 5 bases; bases with no gene match: 6. Study results and caveats: Relative stability marked proton patients; photon patients lost diversity and naive cells. After lymphocyte nadir, photon-treated repertoires showed oligoclonal expansion, especially CD8+ Temra. In patients who died, overall survival fell as post-nadir TCR diversity dropped more.

The material was peripheral blood, obtained from a patient treated with photon-based radiotherapy. The V and J genes are TRBV19 and TRBJ2-1, with 7 bases aligning to TRBD1. The receptor was derived from a man aged 35-49 years with gastric cancer. The CDR3 region has the DNA TGTGCCAGTAGTTCCCTGGGACAGACCTACAATGAGCAGTTCTTC. This encodes CASSSLGQTYNEQFF.